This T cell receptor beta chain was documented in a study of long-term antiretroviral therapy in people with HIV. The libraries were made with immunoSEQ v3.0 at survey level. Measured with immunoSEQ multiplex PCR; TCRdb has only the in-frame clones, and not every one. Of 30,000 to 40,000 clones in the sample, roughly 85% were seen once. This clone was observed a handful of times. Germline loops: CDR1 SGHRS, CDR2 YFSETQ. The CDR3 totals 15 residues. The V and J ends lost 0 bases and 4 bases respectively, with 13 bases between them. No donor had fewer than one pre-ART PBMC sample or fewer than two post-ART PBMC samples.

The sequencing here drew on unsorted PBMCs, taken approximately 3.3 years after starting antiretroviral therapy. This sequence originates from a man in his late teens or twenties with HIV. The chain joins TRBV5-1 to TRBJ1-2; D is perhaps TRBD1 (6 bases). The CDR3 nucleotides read TGCGCCAGCAGCTTGGCCGTGGACAGTTCCTATGGCTACACCTTC. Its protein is CASSLAVDSSYGYTF.